This is a list of T cell receptor beta chains from one sample in a study of T-cell reconstitution after alpha-beta-depleted transplantation in children. TCRdb reprocessed the PCR reads via MiXCR and lists one record per CDR3 protein. The sample records approximately 400,000 distinct CDR3 sequences, 11% being singletons. The sample consisted of PBMCs from the stem cell graft donor, taken from the stem cell graft. The receptors shown here come from a human donor who donated a stem cell graft to a child with acute myeloid leukemia. The CDR3 runs from the conserved cysteine through the conserved F or W. Fields, in order: D gene, J gene, V gene, clone size, CDR3 DNA, CDR3 protein. The D gene is left open where the match is weak. Size tells how often a clone was seen (once, few, many) or the class of an expanded clone, and some rows leave it out.

D gene: TRBD2
J gene: TRBJ2-1
V gene: TRBV4-1
clone size: .
CDR3 DNA: TGCGCCAGCAGCCAAACTAGCGGGAGCCACAATGAGCAGTTCTTC
CDR3 protein: CASSQTSGSHNEQFF

D gene: .
J gene: TRBJ2-2
V gene: TRBV9
clone size: .
CDR3 DNA: TGTGCCAGCAGCGGCAGGGGTTGGAACACCGGGGAGCTGTTTTTT
CDR3 protein: CASSGRGWNTGELFF

D gene: .
J gene: TRBJ1-3
V gene: TRBV12-3/TRBV12-4
clone size: many
CDR3 DNA: TGTGCCAGCTCGGGACAAAACGTCAACACCATATATTTT
CDR3 protein: CASSGQNVNTIYF

D gene: .
J gene: TRBJ1-1
V gene: TRBV7-2
clone size: .
CDR3 DNA: TGTGCCAGCAGCGAACAGGCGAACACTGAAGCTTTCTTT
CDR3 protein: CASSEQANTEAFF

D gene: TRBD1
J gene: TRBJ2-1
V gene: TRBV5-1
clone size: .
CDR3 DNA: TGCGCCAGCAGCCCGGGACAGGGGAATGAGCAGTTCTTC
CDR3 protein: CASSPGQGNEQFF

D gene: .
J gene: TRBJ1-4
V gene: TRBV20-1
clone size: few
CDR3 DNA: TGCAGTGCTAGAGTTCCAGGGATGGCAACTAATGAAAAACTGTTTTTT
CDR3 protein: CSARVPGMATNEKLFF

D gene: TRBD2
J gene: TRBJ2-3
V gene: TRBV20-1
clone size: few
CDR3 DNA: TGCAGTGCTAGGCTAGCGGGGCCAGATACGCAGTATTTT
CDR3 protein: CSARLAGPDTQYF

D gene: TRBD2
J gene: TRBJ2-1
V gene: TRBV7-2
clone size: many
CDR3 DNA: TGTGCCAGCAGCCCTAATAGCGGGGGGGAGGGTGAGCAGCTCTTC
CDR3 protein: CASSPNSGGEGEQLF

D gene: .
J gene: TRBJ1-2
V gene: TRBV7-3
clone size: many
CDR3 DNA: TGTGCCAGCAGCCAAAGTGGACCGGGGAACTATGGCTACACCTTC
CDR3 protein: CASSQSGPGNYGYTF

D gene: TRBD1
J gene: TRBJ1-3
V gene: TRBV29-1
clone size: many
CDR3 DNA: TGCAGCGCCCCGGGACAGCCCTTCTCTGGAAACACCATATATTTT
CDR3 protein: CSAPGQPFSGNTIYF

D gene: TRBD2
J gene: TRBJ2-1
V gene: TRBV7-2
clone size: few
CDR3 DNA: TGTGCCAGCAACACAATCGGGGGGGCCTACAATGAGCAGTTCTTC
CDR3 protein: CASNTIGGAYNEQFF

D gene: .
J gene: TRBJ2-4
V gene: TRBV18
clone size: .
CDR3 DNA: TGTGCCAGCTCACCACCGGGTGTGTCGGCCAAAAACATTCAGTACTTC
CDR3 protein: CASSPPGVSAKNIQYF

D gene: TRBD1
J gene: TRBJ2-3
V gene: TRBV6-1
clone size: .
CDR3 DNA: TGTGCCAGCAGTCCGGACAGGCGCCCAGATACGCAGTATTTT
CDR3 protein: CASSPDRRPDTQYF

D gene: .
J gene: TRBJ2-5
V gene: TRBV29-1
clone size: few
CDR3 DNA: TGCAGCGTCAACGGGGACTCCCGAGAGACCCAGTACTTC
CDR3 protein: CSVNGDSRETQYF

D gene: TRBD2
J gene: TRBJ2-2
V gene: TRBV20-1
clone size: few
CDR3 DNA: TGCAGTGCTAGAGCCGGGGCGGGAGTTAACACCGGGGAGCTGTTTTTT
CDR3 protein: CSARAGAGVNTGELFF

D gene: .
J gene: TRBJ2-1
V gene: TRBV20-1
clone size: many
CDR3 DNA: TGCAGTGCTAGTCCAGGAGACTCCTACAATGAGCAGTTCTTC
CDR3 protein: CSASPGDSYNEQFF

D gene: .
J gene: TRBJ2-5
V gene: TRBV21-1
clone size: few
CDR3 DNA: TGTGCCAGCAGCAATGGGAAGGGTAGGGAGACCCAGTACTTC
CDR3 protein: CASSNGKGRETQYF

D gene: TRBD1
J gene: TRBJ2-5
V gene: TRBV5-1
clone size: .
CDR3 DNA: TGCGCCAGCAGCCCCGAAGGACAGGGTAGGCAAGAGACCCAGTACTTC
CDR3 protein: CASSPEGQGRQETQYF

D gene: TRBD2
J gene: TRBJ2-5
V gene: TRBV20-1
clone size: many
CDR3 DNA: TGCAGTGCCAGGGAGGGACGGGGTTGGACCCAGTACTTC
CDR3 protein: CSAREGRGWTQYF

D gene: TRBD1
J gene: TRBJ1-1
V gene: TRBV7-2
clone size: many
CDR3 DNA: TGTGCCAGCAGCCCCAGGGGGGGGAACACTGAAGCTTTCTTT
CDR3 protein: CASSPRGGNTEAFF

D gene: TRBD1
J gene: TRBJ2-7
V gene: TRBV18
clone size: .
CDR3 DNA: TGTGCCAGTACCGACAGGGTCGAGCAGTACTTC
CDR3 protein: CASTDRVEQYF

D gene: .
J gene: TRBJ2-7
V gene: TRBV5-1
clone size: many
CDR3 DNA: TGCGCCAGCAGCTTGGGATCAGGGTACTACGAGCAGTACTTC
CDR3 protein: CASSLGSGYYEQYF

D gene: .
J gene: TRBJ2-5
V gene: TRBV29-1
clone size: many
CDR3 DNA: TGCAGCGTTGAAGGGGAGAATCAAGAGACCCAGTACTTC
CDR3 protein: CSVEGENQETQYF

D gene: .
J gene: TRBJ1-5
V gene: TRBV20-1
clone size: many
CDR3 DNA: TGCAGTGCTAGAGGGGATGGCAATCAGCCCCAGCATTTT
CDR3 protein: CSARGDGNQPQHF

D gene: TRBD1
J gene: TRBJ2-2
V gene: TRBV10-3
clone size: many
CDR3 DNA: TGTGCCGCCTATCCGGGACAGGGAAACGGGGAGCTGTTTTTT
CDR3 protein: CAAYPGQGNGELFF

D gene: .
J gene: TRBJ2-1
V gene: TRBV20-1
clone size: few
CDR3 DNA: TGCAGTGCCCTCCCGCGGGATGAGCAGTTCTTC
CDR3 protein: CSALPRDEQFF

D gene: TRBD1
J gene: TRBJ2-7
V gene: TRBV5-1
clone size: few
CDR3 DNA: TGCGCCAGCAGCCCGAGGACAGGGAGGCAAGGCGAGCAGTACTTC
CDR3 protein: CASSPRTGRQGEQYF

D gene: .
J gene: TRBJ1-1
V gene: TRBV18
clone size: few
CDR3 DNA: TGTGCCAGCTCGCCTCCCGGGACGGCCATGAACACTGAAGCTTTCTTT
CDR3 protein: CASSPPGTAMNTEAFF

D gene: .
J gene: TRBJ2-5
V gene: TRBV5-1
clone size: many
CDR3 DNA: TGCGCCAGCAGGCCAAACTATGTGTCAGAGACCCAGTACTTC
CDR3 protein: CASRPNYVSETQYF

D gene: .
J gene: TRBJ2-2
V gene: TRBV11-2
clone size: many
CDR3 DNA: TGTGCCAGCAGCTCCCTGTCGGGGTACACCGGGGAGCTGTTTTTT
CDR3 protein: CASSSLSGYTGELFF

D gene: TRBD2
J gene: TRBJ2-2
V gene: TRBV11-3
clone size: few
CDR3 DNA: TGTGCCAGCAGCTTAACTACAGCGACTAGCGGGGGGTATCCAAACACCGGGGAGCTGTTTTTT
CDR3 protein: CASSLTTATSGGYPNTGELFF

D gene: TRBD1
J gene: TRBJ2-1
V gene: TRBV20-1
clone size: many
CDR3 DNA: TGCAGTGCTAGGGGACTCTCGGGGACAGGAACCTACAATGAGCAGTTCTTC
CDR3 protein: CSARGLSGTGTYNEQFF

D gene: TRBD1
J gene: TRBJ2-4
V gene: TRBV29-1
clone size: few
CDR3 DNA: TGCAGCGTTGAAGAGACGACAGGGTCTGGCATTCAGTACTTC
CDR3 protein: CSVEETTGSGIQYF

D gene: .
J gene: TRBJ2-7
V gene: TRBV6-1
clone size: .
CDR3 DNA: TGTGCCAGCAGTAGCCACAGGTTCCCTTCCTACGAGCAGTACTTC
CDR3 protein: CASSSHRFPSYEQYF

D gene: TRBD1
J gene: TRBJ1-5
V gene: TRBV12-3/TRBV12-4
clone size: .
CDR3 DNA: TGTGCCAGCACCTCCGGGACAGGGGGTCATCAGCCCCAGCATTTT
CDR3 protein: CASTSGTGGHQPQHF

D gene: .
J gene: TRBJ1-1
V gene: TRBV10-3
clone size: many
CDR3 DNA: TGTGCCATCAGTGAGCCCGGGATGGGTGGAGCTTTCTTT
CDR3 protein: CAISEPGMGGAFF

D gene: .
J gene: TRBJ2-7
V gene: TRBV7-9
clone size: .
CDR3 DNA: TGTGCCAGCAGCTCGGGGTTCTACGAGCAGTACTTC
CDR3 protein: CASSSGFYEQYF

D gene: TRBD1
J gene: TRBJ2-1
V gene: TRBV12-3/TRBV12-4
clone size: .
CDR3 DNA: TGTGCCAGCAGTGTAGGGACAGGGGGAAACAATGAGCAGTTCTTC
CDR3 protein: CASSVGTGGNNEQFF

D gene: .
J gene: TRBJ1-1
V gene: TRBV29-1
clone size: .
CDR3 DNA: TGCAGCGCCGCGGGTCAGGGGTTCGCTGAAGCTTTCTTT
CDR3 protein: CSAAGQGFAEAFF

D gene: TRBD2
J gene: TRBJ2-7
V gene: TRBV4-2
clone size: .
CDR3 DNA: TGTGCCAGCAGCCAAGGTTACGACCTAGCGGGGGACTACGAGCAGTACTTC
CDR3 protein: CASSQGYDLAGDYEQYF

D gene: .
J gene: TRBJ1-1
V gene: TRBV20-1
clone size: few
CDR3 DNA: TGCAGTGCCCGGATGGGGCCCCCGAACACTGAAGCTTTCTTT
CDR3 protein: CSARMGPPNTEAFF

D gene: TRBD2
J gene: TRBJ2-1
V gene: TRBV5-4
clone size: .
CDR3 DNA: TGTGCCAGCAGCTTGGGTTATACGGGGGTAGCGGGGCGGTCCTACAATGAGCAGTTCTTC
CDR3 protein: CASSLGYTGVAGRSYNEQFF

D gene: TRBD1
J gene: TRBJ1-4
V gene: TRBV7-9
clone size: few
CDR3 DNA: TGTGCCAGCAGCCCGGGACAGGTTCACGAAAAACTGTTTTTT
CDR3 protein: CASSPGQVHEKLFF

D gene: .
J gene: TRBJ2-1
V gene: TRBV20-1
clone size: few
CDR3 DNA: TGCAGTGCTAGAGAGCCAAACAACGGCATCTACAATGAGCAGTTCTTC
CDR3 protein: CSAREPNNGIYNEQFF

D gene: .
J gene: TRBJ2-2
V gene: TRBV19
clone size: .
CDR3 DNA: TGTGCCAGTAGTATGGGCCAGGGGTTCCCCGGGGAGCTGTTTTTT
CDR3 protein: CASSMGQGFPGELFF

D gene: TRBD2
J gene: TRBJ2-1
V gene: TRBV20-1
clone size: few
CDR3 DNA: TGCAGTGCTAGAGATGCGGGGGGGTCGTACAATGAGCAGTTCTTC
CDR3 protein: CSARDAGGSYNEQFF

D gene: .
J gene: TRBJ1-3
V gene: TRBV29-1
clone size: few
CDR3 DNA: TGCAGCGTTTGGAGCTTTGGAAACACCATATATTTT
CDR3 protein: CSVWSFGNTIYF

D gene: TRBD2
J gene: TRBJ2-1
V gene: TRBV10-1
clone size: many
CDR3 DNA: TGCGCCAGCAGTGACCCTAGCGGCCCCGGGGACTACAATGAGCAGTTCTTC
CDR3 protein: CASSDPSGPGDYNEQFF

D gene: .
J gene: TRBJ2-1
V gene: TRBV20-1
clone size: .
CDR3 DNA: TGCAGTGTCGGGGGGCTCGGCCATGAGCAGTTCTTC
CDR3 protein: CSVGGLGHEQFF

D gene: .
J gene: TRBJ1-6
V gene: TRBV12-5
clone size: few
CDR3 DNA: TGTGCTAGTGGTTTGGCTCATGCCGTGTCACCCCTCCACTTT
CDR3 protein: CASGLAHAVSPLHF

D gene: .
J gene: TRBJ1-4
V gene: TRBV12-3/TRBV12-4
clone size: few
CDR3 DNA: TGTGCCAGCAGTCACAATCAGGGATCGGTGAATGAAAAACTGTTTTTT
CDR3 protein: CASSHNQGSVNEKLFF

D gene: .
J gene: TRBJ2-2
V gene: TRBV6-2/TRBV6-3
clone size: few
CDR3 DNA: TGTGCCAGCGGCCCGGGGGCCCTGACCGGGGAGCTGTTTTTT
CDR3 protein: CASGPGALTGELFF

D gene: TRBD1
J gene: TRBJ1-2
V gene: TRBV12-3/TRBV12-4
clone size: few
CDR3 DNA: TGTGCTTCACAGGGGTTGGACTATGGCTACACCTTC
CDR3 protein: CASQGLDYGYTF

D gene: TRBD1
J gene: TRBJ2-5
V gene: TRBV5-1
clone size: .
CDR3 DNA: TGCGCCAGCAGCCGACAACAGGGGGCTGTGGAGACCCAGTACTTC
CDR3 protein: CASSRQQGAVETQYF